The clone carrying this T cell receptor (beta chain) was detected a few times. Its antigen is still unknown. The data originate from a study of T cell repertoires in cytomegalovirus infection. The wider study: Based on public TCR beta signatures, there were indications of CMV infection and of a matching HLA type. Study-wide findings and caveats: Public TCR beta family frequency separated CMV-and-HLA carriers, including in an independent cohort. CMV-specific HLA-C-restricted TCR beta clonotypes dominated the ex vivo response.

V lost 3 bases and J lost 3; bases outside the gene matches: 9. From germline, CDR1 is SGHTA and CDR2 FQGNSA. The CDR3 runs to 18 residues. TCRdb reprocessed the reads with MiXCR, giving one entry per CDR3 protein. The data hold about 740,000 distinct CDR3 sequences, with under 40% observed a single time. The origin of this receptor is a human donor in good health (CMV status not recorded). Some clones in this sample may be carry-over from other donors' samples. Sequenced: PBMCs. The gene calls are TRBV7-2 and TRBJ2-4; 12 bases agree with TRBD2. The CDR3 bases are TGTGCCAGCAGCTTTACACGGACTAGCGGGACCCTCAAAAACATTCAGTACTTC. This gives the protein CASSFTRTSGTLKNIQYF.